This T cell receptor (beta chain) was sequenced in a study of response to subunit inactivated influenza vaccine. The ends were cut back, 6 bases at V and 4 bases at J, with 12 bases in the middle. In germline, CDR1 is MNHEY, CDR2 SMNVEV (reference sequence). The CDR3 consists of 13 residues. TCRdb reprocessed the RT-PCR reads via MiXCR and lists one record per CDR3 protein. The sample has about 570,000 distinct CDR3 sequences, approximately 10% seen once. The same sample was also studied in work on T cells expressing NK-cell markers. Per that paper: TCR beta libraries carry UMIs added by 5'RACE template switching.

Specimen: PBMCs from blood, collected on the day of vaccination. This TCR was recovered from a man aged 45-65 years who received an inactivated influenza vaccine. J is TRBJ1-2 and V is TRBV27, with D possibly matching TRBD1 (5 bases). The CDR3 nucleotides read TGTGCCAGCAGGGGAGGGGCGTCCTATGGCTACACCTTC. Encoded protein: CASRGGASYGYTF.